This record concerns one TCR beta chain sequence. The target antigen is unknown. With the Oncomine TCR Beta short-read assay, DNA from cultured CD4+ T cells was sequenced. TCRdb itself ran the PCR reads through MiXCR, one entry per CDR3 protein. The table lists some 15,000 distinct CDR3 sequences, more than 45% of them singletons, with 12% in the top ten. The germline V gene has CDR1 MNHNS and CDR2 SASEGT. The CDR3 contains 15 residues. Deletions cut 0 bases from V and 0 bases from J, with 5 bases between. These data come from a study of vaccination and CD4 T cells after COVID-19. Study-wide context: The convalescent group had six males, four females, seven Caucasians, two Asians, one multiracial. Samples taken post-COVID came a median approximately 100 days after diagnosis, ranging from 35 to 161.

The treatment here: roughly ten-day PBMC culture with coronavirus spike peptide pools or control peptides (ViraFEST assay). The receptor comes from a human donor who had recovered from COVID-19. V is TRBV6-1 and J is TRBJ2-2; D is unresolved. Sequencing used CD4+ T cells from blood, cultured in vitro. CDR3: CASSEAAANTGELFF. The CDR3 bases are TGTGCCAGCAGTGAAGCGGCGGCGAACACCGGGGAGCTGTTTTTT.